This T cell receptor beta chain appears in the sequencing data of a study of cytomegalovirus exposure and HLA in healthy donors. Study-level points and caveats: A few chains tied to CMV proved CMV antigen-specific in vitro. What was likely a sequencing artifact was a cluster of highly shared sequence variants. Later analysis identified a missense DCLRE1C variant that was linked to TCR beta V- and J-gene trimming. Reportedly, TCR beta sequences accurately predicted HLA-A and HLA-B alleles in most subjects.

The PCR was carried out with 60 Vbeta primers and 13 Jbeta primers. Data came from immunoSEQ multiplex PCR; TCRdb stores just in-frame clones and leaves some out. Recorded for this sample: about 210,000 clones. V lost 4 bases, J lost 13 bases, and 9 bases stayed unmatched. Germline V lookup: CDR1 SGHTA, CDR2 FQGNSA. The CDR3 totals 12 residues. A word on this clone: No antigen is known for it.

Input material: PBMCs. The TCR comes from a woman under 40 in good health and CMV-seropositive. The V call is TRBV7-2, the J call TRBJ1-1; TRBD1 matches at 7 bases. This CDR3 reads CASSSYQGVGFF. CDR3 sequence (DNA): TGTGCCAGCAGCTCCTACCAGGGGGTCGGTTTCTTT.